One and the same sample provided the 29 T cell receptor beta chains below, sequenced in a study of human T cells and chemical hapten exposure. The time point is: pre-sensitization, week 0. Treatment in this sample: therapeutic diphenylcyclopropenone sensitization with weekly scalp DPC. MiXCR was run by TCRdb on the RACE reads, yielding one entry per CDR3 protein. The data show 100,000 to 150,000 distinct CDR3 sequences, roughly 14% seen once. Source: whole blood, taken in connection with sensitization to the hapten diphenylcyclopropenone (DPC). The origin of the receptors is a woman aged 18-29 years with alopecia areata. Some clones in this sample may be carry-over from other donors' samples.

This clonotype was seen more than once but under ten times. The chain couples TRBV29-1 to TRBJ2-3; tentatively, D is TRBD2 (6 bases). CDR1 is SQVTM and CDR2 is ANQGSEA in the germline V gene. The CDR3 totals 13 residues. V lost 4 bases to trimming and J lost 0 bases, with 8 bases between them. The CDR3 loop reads CSVAGRSTDTQYF. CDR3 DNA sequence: TGCAGCGTTGCAGGGAGGAGCACAGATACGCAGTATTTT.

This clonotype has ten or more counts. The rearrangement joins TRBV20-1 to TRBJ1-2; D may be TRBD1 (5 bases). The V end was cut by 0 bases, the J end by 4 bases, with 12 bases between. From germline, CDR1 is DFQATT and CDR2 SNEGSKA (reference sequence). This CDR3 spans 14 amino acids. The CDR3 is CSAREPGGAYGYTF. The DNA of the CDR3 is TGCAGTGCTAGAGAACCCGGGGGAGCCTATGGCTACACCTTC.

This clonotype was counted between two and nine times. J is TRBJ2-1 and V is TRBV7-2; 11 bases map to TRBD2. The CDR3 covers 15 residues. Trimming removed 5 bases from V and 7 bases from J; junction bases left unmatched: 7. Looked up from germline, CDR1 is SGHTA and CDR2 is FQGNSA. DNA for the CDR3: TGTGCCAGCAGCCTACGACTAGCGGGGTCAAATGAGCAGTTCTTC. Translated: CASSLRLAGSNEQFF.

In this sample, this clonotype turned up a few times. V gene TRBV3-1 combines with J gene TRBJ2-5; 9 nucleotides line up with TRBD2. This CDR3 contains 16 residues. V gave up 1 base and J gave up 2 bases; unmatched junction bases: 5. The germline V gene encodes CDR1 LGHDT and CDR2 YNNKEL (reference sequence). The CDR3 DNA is TGTGCCAGCAGCCAAGGTGCTAGCGGGGTTCAAGAGACCCAGTACTTC. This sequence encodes CASSQGASGVQETQYF.

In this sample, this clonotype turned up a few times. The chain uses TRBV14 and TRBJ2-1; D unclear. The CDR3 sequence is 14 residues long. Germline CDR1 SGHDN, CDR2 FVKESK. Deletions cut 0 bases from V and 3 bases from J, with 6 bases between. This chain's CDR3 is CASSQERLYNEQFF. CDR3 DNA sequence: TGTGCCAGCAGCCAAGAGCGACTCTACAATGAGCAGTTCTTC.

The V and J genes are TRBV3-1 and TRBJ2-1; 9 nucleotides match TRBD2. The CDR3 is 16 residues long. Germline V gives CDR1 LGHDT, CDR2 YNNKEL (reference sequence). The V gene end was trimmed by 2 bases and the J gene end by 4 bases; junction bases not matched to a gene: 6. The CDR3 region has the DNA TGTGCCAGCAGCCAACTTGCGGGGGGGCTTTACAATGAGCAGTTCTTC. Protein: CASSQLAGGLYNEQFF.

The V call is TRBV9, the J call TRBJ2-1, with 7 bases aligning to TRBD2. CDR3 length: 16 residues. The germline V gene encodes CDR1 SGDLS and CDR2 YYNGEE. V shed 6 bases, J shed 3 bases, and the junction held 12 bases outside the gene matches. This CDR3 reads CASTRGGSRNYNEQFF. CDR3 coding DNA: TGTGCCAGCACCCGGGGAGGGTCGCGTAACTACAATGAGCAGTTCTTC. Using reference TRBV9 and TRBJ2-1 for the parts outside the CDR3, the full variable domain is DSGVTQTPKHLITATGQRVTLRCSPRSGDLSVYWYQQSLDQGLQFLIQYYNGEERAKGNILERFSAQQFPDLHSELNLSSLELGDSALYFCASTRGGSRNYNEQFFGPGTRLTVL.

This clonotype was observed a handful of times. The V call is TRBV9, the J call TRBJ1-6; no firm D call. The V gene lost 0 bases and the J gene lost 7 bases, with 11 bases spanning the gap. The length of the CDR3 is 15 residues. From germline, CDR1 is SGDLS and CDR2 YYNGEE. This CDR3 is CASSVAAESNSPLHF. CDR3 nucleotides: TGTGCCAGCAGCGTAGCGGCAGAATCAAATTCACCCCTCCACTTT.

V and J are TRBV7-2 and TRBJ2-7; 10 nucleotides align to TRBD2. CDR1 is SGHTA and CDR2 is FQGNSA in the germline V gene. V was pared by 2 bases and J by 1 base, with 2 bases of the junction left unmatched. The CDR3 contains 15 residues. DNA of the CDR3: TGTGCCAGCAGCTTAAGCGGGGGGGCGTCCTACGAGCAGTACTTC. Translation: CASSLSGGASYEQYF.

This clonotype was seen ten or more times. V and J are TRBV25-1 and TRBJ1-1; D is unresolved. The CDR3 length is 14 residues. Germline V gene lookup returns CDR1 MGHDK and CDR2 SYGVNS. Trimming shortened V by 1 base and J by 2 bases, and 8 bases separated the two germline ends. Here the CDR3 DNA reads TGTGCCAGCAGTGAATCTAAGACCAACACTGAAGCTTTCTTT. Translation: CASSESKTNTEAFF.

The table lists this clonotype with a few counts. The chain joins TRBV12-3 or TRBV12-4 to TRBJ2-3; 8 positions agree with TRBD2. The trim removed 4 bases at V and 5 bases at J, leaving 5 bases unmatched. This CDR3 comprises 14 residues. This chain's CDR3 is CASSYSGGKDTQYF. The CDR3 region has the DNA TGTGCCAGCAGTTACAGCGGGGGAAAAGATACGCAGTATTTT.

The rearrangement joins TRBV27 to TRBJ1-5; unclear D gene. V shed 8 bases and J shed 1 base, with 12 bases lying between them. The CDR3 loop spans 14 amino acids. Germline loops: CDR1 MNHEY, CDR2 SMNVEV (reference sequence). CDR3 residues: CASPLNYSNQPQHF. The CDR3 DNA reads TGTGCCAGCCCCTTAAATTACAGCAATCAGCCCCAGCATTTT.

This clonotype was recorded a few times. The chain's CDR3 is CASSFNPGGSNEQFF. CDR3 sequence (DNA): TGTGCCAGCAGCTTTAATCCGGGGGGTTCCAATGAGCAGTTCTTC. This chain joins TRBV7-2 and TRBJ2-1; 7 bases match TRBD2. Per germline, CDR1 SGHTA and CDR2 FQGNSA. This CDR3 contains 15 residues. Trimming at V came to 3 bases and at J to 6 bases, leaving 8 bases not matched to a gene.

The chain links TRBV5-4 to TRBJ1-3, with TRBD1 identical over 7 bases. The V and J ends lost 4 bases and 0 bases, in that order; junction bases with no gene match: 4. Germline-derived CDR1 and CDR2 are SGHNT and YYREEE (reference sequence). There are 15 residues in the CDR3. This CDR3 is CASSMTGSSGNTIYF. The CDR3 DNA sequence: TGTGCCAGCAGCATGACAGGGTCCTCTGGAAACACCATATATTTT.

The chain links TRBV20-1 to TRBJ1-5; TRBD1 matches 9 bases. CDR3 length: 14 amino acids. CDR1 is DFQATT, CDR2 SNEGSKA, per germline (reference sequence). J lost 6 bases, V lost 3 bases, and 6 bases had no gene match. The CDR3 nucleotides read TGCAGTGCTAGGACTACAGGGGGCAGTCAGCCCCAGCATTTT. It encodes CSARTTGGSQPQHF.

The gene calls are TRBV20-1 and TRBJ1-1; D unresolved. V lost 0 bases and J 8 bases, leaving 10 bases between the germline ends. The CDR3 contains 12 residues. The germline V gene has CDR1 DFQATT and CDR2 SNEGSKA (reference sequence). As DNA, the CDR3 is TGCAGTGCTAGAGATCTGTTCGCCGAAGCTTTCTTT. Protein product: CSARDLFAEAFF.

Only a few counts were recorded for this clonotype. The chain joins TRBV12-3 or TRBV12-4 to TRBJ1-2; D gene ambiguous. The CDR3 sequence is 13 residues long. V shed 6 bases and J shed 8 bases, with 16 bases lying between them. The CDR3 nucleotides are TGTGCCAGCAGCACCGGCTATGAGGGAGGCTACACCTTC. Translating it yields CASSTGYEGGYTF.

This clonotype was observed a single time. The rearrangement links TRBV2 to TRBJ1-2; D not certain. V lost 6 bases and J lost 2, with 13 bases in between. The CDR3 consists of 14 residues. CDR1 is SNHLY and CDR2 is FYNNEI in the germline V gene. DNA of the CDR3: TGTGCCAGCAGGGGGTCCTTCACGAACTATGGCTACACCTTC. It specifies CASRGSFTNYGYTF. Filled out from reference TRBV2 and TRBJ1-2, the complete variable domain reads EPEVTQTPSHQVTQMGQEVILRCVPISNHLYFYWYRQILGQKVEFLVSFYNNEISEKSEIFDDQFSVERPDGSNFTLKIRSTKLEDSAMYFCASRGSFTNYGYTFGSGTRLTVV.

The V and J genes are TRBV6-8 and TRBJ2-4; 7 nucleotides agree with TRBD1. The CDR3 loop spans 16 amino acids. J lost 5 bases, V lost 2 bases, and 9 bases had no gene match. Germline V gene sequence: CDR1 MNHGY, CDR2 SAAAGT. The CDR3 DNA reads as TGTGCCAGCAGTTACGCGGATTCCGGGACAGAAAACATTCAGTACTTC. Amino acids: CASSYADSGTENIQYF.

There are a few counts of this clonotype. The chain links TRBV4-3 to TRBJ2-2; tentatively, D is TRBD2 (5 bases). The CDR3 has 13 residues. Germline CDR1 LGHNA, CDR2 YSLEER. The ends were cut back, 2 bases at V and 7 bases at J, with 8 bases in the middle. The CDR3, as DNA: TGCGCCAGCAGCCAACCAGCGGTCGGGGAGCTGTTTTTT. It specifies CASSQPAVGELFF.

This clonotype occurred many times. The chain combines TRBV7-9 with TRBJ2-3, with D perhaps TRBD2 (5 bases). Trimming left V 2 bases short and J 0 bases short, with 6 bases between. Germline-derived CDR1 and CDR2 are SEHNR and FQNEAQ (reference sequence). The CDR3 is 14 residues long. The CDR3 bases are TGTGCCAGCAGCTTAACGGGAAGCACAGATACGCAGTATTTT. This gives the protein CASSLTGSTDTQYF.

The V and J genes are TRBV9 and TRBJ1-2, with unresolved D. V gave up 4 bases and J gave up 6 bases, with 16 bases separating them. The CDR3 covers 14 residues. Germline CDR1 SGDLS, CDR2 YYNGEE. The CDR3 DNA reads TGTGCCAGCAGCCCCCGCGCGTTGAGAGATGGCTACACCTTC. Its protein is CASSPRALRDGYTF.

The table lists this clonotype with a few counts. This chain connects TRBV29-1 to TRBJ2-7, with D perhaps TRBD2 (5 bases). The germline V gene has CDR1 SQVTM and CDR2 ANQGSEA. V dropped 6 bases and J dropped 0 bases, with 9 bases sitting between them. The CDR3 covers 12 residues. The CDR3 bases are TGCAGCGTGGAGGATTCCTCCTACGAGCAGTACTTC. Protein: CSVEDSSYEQYF.

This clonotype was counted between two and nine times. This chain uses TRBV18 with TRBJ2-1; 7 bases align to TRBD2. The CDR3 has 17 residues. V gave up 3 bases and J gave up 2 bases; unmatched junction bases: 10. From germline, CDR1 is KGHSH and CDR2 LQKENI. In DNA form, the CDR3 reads TGTGCCAGCTCACCCCGGGGTAGCGGGTATACCTACAATGAGCAGTTCTTC. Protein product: CASSPRGSGYTYNEQFF.

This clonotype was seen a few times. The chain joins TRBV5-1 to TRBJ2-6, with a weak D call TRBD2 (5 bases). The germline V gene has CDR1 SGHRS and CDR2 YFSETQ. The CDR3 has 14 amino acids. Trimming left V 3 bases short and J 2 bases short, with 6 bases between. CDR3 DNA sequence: TGCGCCAGCAGCTCGGAGGCTGGGGCCAACGTCCTGACTTTC. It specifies CASSSEAGANVLTF.

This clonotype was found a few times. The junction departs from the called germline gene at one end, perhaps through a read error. The CDR3 region is CSAEIAGNQETQYF. CDR3 bases: TGCAGCGCTGAAATAGCGGGTAATCAAGAGACCCAGTACTTC. The chain couples TRBV29-1 to TRBJ2-5; 7 bases agree with TRBD2. The CDR3 sequence is 14 residues long. The germline gives CDR1 SQVTM, CDR2 ANQGSEA. The full variable domain, in which reference TRBV29-1 and TRBJ2-5 provide the parts outside the CDR3, is SAVISQKPSRDICQRGTSLTIQCQVDSQVTMMFWYRQQPGQSLTLIATANQGSEATYESGFVIDKFPISRPNLTFSTLTVSNMSPEDSSIYLCSAEIAGNQETQYFGPGTRLLVL.

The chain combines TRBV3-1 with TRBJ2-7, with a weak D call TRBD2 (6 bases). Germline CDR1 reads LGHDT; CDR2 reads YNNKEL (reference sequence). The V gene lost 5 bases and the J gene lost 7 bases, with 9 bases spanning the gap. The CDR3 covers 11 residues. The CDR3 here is CASSLGREQYF. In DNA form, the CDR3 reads TGTGCCAGCAGCTTGGGGAGGGAGCAGTACTTC.

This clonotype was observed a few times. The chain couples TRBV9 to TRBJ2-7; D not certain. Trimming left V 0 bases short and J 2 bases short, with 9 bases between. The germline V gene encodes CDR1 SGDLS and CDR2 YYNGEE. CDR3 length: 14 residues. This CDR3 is CASSVGTEPYEQYF. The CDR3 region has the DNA TGTGCCAGCAGCGTAGGTACAGAGCCCTACGAGCAGTACTTC.

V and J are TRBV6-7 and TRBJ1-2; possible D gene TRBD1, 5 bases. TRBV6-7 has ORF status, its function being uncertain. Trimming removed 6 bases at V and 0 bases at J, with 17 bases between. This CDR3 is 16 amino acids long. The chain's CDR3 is CASSFNPGAPNYGYTF. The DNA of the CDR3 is TGTGCCAGCAGCTTTAATCCCGGGGCCCCTAACTATGGCTACACCTTC.